This entry describes one T cell receptor beta chain. Germline-derived CDR1 and CDR2 are SGHRS and YFSETQ. V trimming: 3 bases; J trimming: 3 bases; junction bases outside the gene matches: 0. CDR3 size: 13 residues. The assay was immunoSEQ multiplex PCR, and TCRdb's table has in-frame clones only and misses some. Here the sample spans roughly 190,000 clones, about two thirds being singletons. This sample stems from a study of cytotoxic CD8 clonotypes in ibrutinib-treated CLL. The receptor comes from a human donor with chronic lymphocytic leukemia. The chain has TRBV5-1 and TRBJ2-7; TRBD2 aligns across 10 bases. The material was PBMCs, obtained after 24 months of ibrutinib treatment. The CDR3 here is CASSWTSGYEQYF. The CDR3 region has the DNA TGCGCCAGCAGCTGGACTAGCGGCTACGAGCAGTACTTC.